Below, one TCR beta chain is given with its context. Treatment denoted: randomized to nivolumab then ipilimumab (arm A) or the reverse (arm B). DNA-damaging chemotherapy had not been given to any patient beforehand. Clones were sequenced by immunoSEQ multiplex PCR, and TCRdb holds only the in-frame ones, with some missing. Of roughly 2,600 clones listed, about 25% are singletons. This record belongs to a study of sequential checkpoint blockade in melanoma. Study information: TCRβ was sequenced from DNA of about 96 pretreatment tumors.

There are 15 residues in the CDR3. The V segment lost 0 bases and the J segment 5 bases; nucleotides outside the gene matches: 8. CDR1 and CDR2 from the germline V gene are SGHRS and YFSETQ. This sequence originates from a human donor with melanoma. The chain joins TRBV5-1 to TRBJ2-7, with 7 bases aligning to TRBD1. Sequences were derived from tumor tissue (inferred from file names), sampled from a patient given nivolumab and ipilimumab in sequence. The CDR3 DNA reads as TGCGCCAGCAGCTTGGTCGCGCGACAGGGCGACGAGCAGTACTTC. Translating gives CASSLVARQGDEQYF.